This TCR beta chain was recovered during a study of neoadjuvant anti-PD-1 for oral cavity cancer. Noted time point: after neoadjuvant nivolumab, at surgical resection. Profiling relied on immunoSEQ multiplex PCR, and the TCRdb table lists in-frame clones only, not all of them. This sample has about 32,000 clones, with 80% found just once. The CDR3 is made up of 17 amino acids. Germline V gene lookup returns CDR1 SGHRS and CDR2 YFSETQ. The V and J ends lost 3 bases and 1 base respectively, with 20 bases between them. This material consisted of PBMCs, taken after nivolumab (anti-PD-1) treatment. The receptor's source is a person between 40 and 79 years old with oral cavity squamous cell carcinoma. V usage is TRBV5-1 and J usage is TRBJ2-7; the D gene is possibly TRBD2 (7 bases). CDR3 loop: CASSSGRGPRPSYEQYF. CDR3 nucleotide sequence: TGCGCCAGCAGCTCGGGGCGGGGGCCCCGACCATCCTACGAGCAGTACTTC.